This TCR beta chain was obtained from a study of T-cell memory formation after mild COVID-19. Regarding the study as a whole: Detection of some responders pre-infection suggested pre-existing cross-reactive memory T cells participated.

5'RACE with constant-segment primers yielded barcoded, UMI-tagged TCR alpha and TCR beta cDNA libraries. TCRdb processed the 5' RACE reads anew with MiXCR; each CDR3 protein has one entry. The data show some 68,000 distinct CDR3 sequences, over 15% seen once. The ends were cut back, 6 bases at V and 6 bases at J, with 24 bases in the middle. The CDR3 extends over 15 amino acids. Germline CDR1 and CDR2: SQVTM and ANQGSEA. Concerning this clonotype itself: The antigen remains unidentified.

This chain connects TRBV29-1 to TRBJ2-7; maybe TRBD1 (6 bases). The TCR sequence derives from an adult woman who had mild COVID-19 (a few samples of this study predate the infection). Cell type and time point are not known. Sequencing was carried out using PBMCs or a T cell subset sorted from them (not recorded which). The CDR3 DNA sequence: TGCAGCGTCGTAACGTCCGACAGGCCGAGCGGCGAGCAGTACTTC. The encoded protein is CSVVTSDRPSGEQYF.